This T cell receptor beta chain was captured in a study of shared T cell receptors in the human thymus. Germline assignment: CDR1 SGHAT and CDR2 FQNNGV. The CDR3 consists of 14 residues. V lost 0 bases and J lost 9, with 15 bases in between. Some clones are missing from TCRdb's copy, which holds only in-frame ones; the method was immunoSEQ multiplex PCR. The repertoire includes 640,000 or so clones, 87% of them detected once, and more than 0.009% sits in the top ten. This sample was shared with a second study, whose subject was human thymus T cells. That work contributes: Samples came from healthy Finnish infants during open corrective cardiac surgery. The thymus tissue came from resections taken during corrective heart surgery. Related research has reported that thymic repertoires overlap highly among unrelated individuals.

This chain links TRBV11-2 with TRBJ2-7; maybe TRBD2 (7 bases). Sequenced material: thymocytes. This receptor was taken from a boy younger than two with a congenital heart defect. The CDR3 region has the DNA TGTGCCAGCAGCTTAGAGCAGGAAAGGGGGGGGCAGTACTTC. Amino acids: CASSLEQERGGQYF.